One sample yielded the 5 T cell receptor beta chains listed below, sequenced in a study of blood T cells in healthy people across ages. A sample-barcoded 5' primer and a J-beta primer mix were used in a second PCR of about 7 to 12 cycles. TCRdb redid the calling of the 5' RACE reads with MiXCR, one entry per CDR3 protein. The sample lists 630,000 or so distinct CDR3 sequences, about 30% seen once, with 15% to 19% in the top ten. The specimen sequenced was blood. These receptor sequences come from an elderly woman in good health.

This clonotype has a handful of counts. The rearrangement joins TRBV28 to TRBJ1-5; D gene uncertain. Germline CDR1 and CDR2: MDHEN and SYDVKM. Trimming stripped 6 bases from V and 7 bases from J, with 16 bases between. CDR3 length equals 14 residues. The CDR3 is CASREGGREQPQHF. The CDR3 DNA reads as TGTGCCAGCAGGGAGGGCGGCCGGGAGCAGCCCCAGCATTTT.

This clonotype has more than one count but fewer than ten. DNA of the CDR3: TGTGCCAGCAGCGTAGGGCTGGTTAATGAAAAACTGTTTTTT. The encoded protein is CASSVGLVNEKLFF. The chain couples TRBV9 to TRBJ1-4; no definite D call. The CDR3 is 14 amino acids. V was clipped by 0 bases and J by 4 bases, with 7 bases between them. CDR1 is SGDLS, CDR2 YYNGEE, per germline.

This chain uses TRBV2 with TRBJ2-2, with D maybe TRBD2 (8 bases). Per germline, CDR1 SNHLY and CDR2 FYNNEI. The CDR3 loop spans 15 amino acids. Trimming removed 11 bases from V and 4 bases from J, with 20 bases in between. This chain's CDR3 is CASTGRDRVTGELFF. The CDR3 DNA sequence: TGTGCCTCAACCGGGAGGGACAGAGTCACCGGGGAGCTGTTTTTT. Full variable domain (rest looked up from reference TRBV2 and TRBJ2-2): EPEVTQTPSHQVTQMGQEVILRCVPISNHLYFYWYRQILGQKVEFLVSFYNNEISEKSEIFDDQFSVERPDGSNFTLKIRSTKLEDSAMYFCASTGRDRVTGELFFGEGSRLTVL.

This clonotype appeared many times. The chain uses TRBV11-1 and TRBJ2-7; 8 bases are shared with TRBD1. The CDR3 is made up of 14 amino acids. CDR1 SGHAT and CDR2 FQDESV come from the germline V gene (reference sequence). The J segment lost 3 bases and the V segment lost 6 bases, leaving 7 bases of the junction unmatched. The CDR3 loop reads CASSGQGTGYEQYF. CDR3 DNA sequence: TGTGCCAGCAGTGGACAGGGAACTGGCTACGAGCAGTACTTC.

Concerning this clonotype itself: Sequence at one end of the junction differs from germline and may be a read error. This chain links TRBV20-1 with TRBJ2-7; D is perhaps TRBD2 (5 bases). The CDR3 length is 12 residues. Germline V CDR1 and CDR2: DFQATT, SNEGSKA (reference sequence). CDR3 residues: CSTRDTVREQYF. DNA of the CDR3: TGCAGTACTAGAGATACAGTCCGCGAGCAGTACTTC.